What follows describes a single T cell receptor beta chain. This receptor's antigen is unknown. One base away there is no much larger clone; base qualities are not given. The data were obtained in a study of cytotoxic CD8 clonotypes in ibrutinib-treated CLL (TCRdb year 2021). A note on the overall study: The cohort included roughly 15 treatment-naive and some twelve relapsed/refractory patients; some 18 were IGHV unmutated. Every sample from remission and from progressive disease was obtained while the patients were still on ibrutinib. Samples at response were collected after a median of around twelve months of treatment, with a range of roughly 6 to 36 months. Cryopreserved peripheral blood mononuclear cells were collected before treatment, at response, and at either disease progression or sustained remission. On average, each sample yielded some 250,000 productive templates and 85,000 to 95,000 productive rearrangements. Of the approximately 86 participants in the trial, about two dozen had longitudinal samples available. Responses were partial in approximately 24 patients and complete in 2; after median around 72 months follow-up, 14 stayed in remission and approximately twelve progressed.

The goal of deep resolution MiSeq sequencing was a depth between 1 in 1 million and 1 in 200,000 T cells, and coverage averaged 10x per clonotype. TCR beta libraries were generated with the immunoSEQ hsTCRB Kit. The authors processed their data as follows. ImmunoSEQ Data Assistant and ImmunoSEQ Analyzer were used for data analysis, and V, D and J genes were assigned according to IMGT definitions. Clonality, which ranges from 0 to 1, was calculated by subtracting the normalized Shannon entropy of productive rearrangement frequencies from one. Only overrepresented clonotypes making up at least 0.05% of each patient's repertoire were included in the public clonotype analysis. Approximately 13 age-matched healthy donor repertoires from immuneACCESS served as clonality controls. TCRdb carries this immuneACCESS record with in-frame sequences only. Its versions omit some clonotypes, under half of them owing to an unresolved V gene in the studies checked, with the rest unexplained. The DNA gave D and trimming, while V, J and clone size come from that table. This sample lists roughly 150,000 clones; 81% were detected once. The ten top clones hold roughly 2% of the sample.

What the study reported, not specific to this receptor: Public clonotypes were found to be uncommon and were observed to contract or remain stable during treatment; the increase in clonality was shown to reflect expansion of private clonotypes at ibrutinib response. At baseline, clonality was higher than in age-matched healthy donors and showed a strong correlation with circulating CD8+ T-cell counts. Sustained-remission and progressing patients did not have matched sampling times, and lymph node repertoires were not examined. An increase in clonality was observed at ibrutinib response, with clonality remaining stable during sustained remission and falling back toward baseline at progression.

Explained via the paper, the time point label denotes: 12 months on ibrutinib. Roughly 2 micrograms of genomic DNA were extracted from cryopreserved PBMCs for TCR beta library preparation. Longitudinal blood samples from CLL patients on ibrutinib monotherapy were analyzed using high-throughput TCR beta sequencing. Patients were enrolled in a phase 2 open-label single-center ibrutinib monotherapy trial. In the germline V gene, CDR1 corresponds to SGDLS and CDR2 to YYNGEE. From cysteine to phenylalanine, the CDR3 is 15 amino acids long. The entry retains the CDR3 DNA only, 45 bases that are in frame from base 1. V gives up 0 bases and J gives up 5 bases, and the segment between their germline ends measures 14 bases.

Sample: PBMCs, taken after 12 months of ibrutinib treatment. Rearrangement joined TRBV9 to TRBJ1-2, with the D gene not clear enough to name. This clonotype originated in a human donor with chronic lymphocytic leukemia. The CDR3 sequence is CASSVGLNTEYGYTF. The DNA reads as follows: TGTGCCAGCAGCGTAGGACTGAATACCGAATATGGCTACACCTTC. Joined to the reference TRBV9 and TRBJ1-2 proteins, this CDR3 gives the full variable domain: DSGVTQTPKHLITATGQRVTLRCSPRSGDLSVYWYQQSLDQGLQFLIQYYNGEERAKGNILERFSAQQFPDLHSELNLSSLELGDSALYFCASSVGLNTEYGYTFGSGTRLTVV.